What follows describes a single T cell receptor beta chain. No antigen is known for it. These data belong to a study of T cell responses to AZD1222 COVID-19 vaccine. Broader study findings: The study found vaccine-associated CD4 TCRs spanning spike, dominant at 160-218 and 743-854. Most donors were white British, females outnumbered males, and clonal diversity was possibly underestimated. At baseline, just 5 or 6 AZD1222 recipients tested seropositive. Following two doses of AZD1222, Spike-specific TCR breadth and depth rose.

Repertoires were generated with immunoSEQ multiplex PCR, while TCRdb's copy carries only in-frame clones and drops some. The sample records about 140,000 clones, 93% being singletons. Source: peripheral blood, taken on day 0 of MenACWY control vaccination. This TCR was sampled from an adult in good health.

CDR3 in DNA: TGTGCCAGCAGCGAGAGACTAGCGGGGCGACGAGAGACCCAGTACTTC. Translating it yields CASSERLAGRRETQYF. This chain joins TRBV3-1 (or the pseudogene TRBV3-2) and TRBJ2-5, with 11 bases fitting TRBD2. J lost 4 bases, V lost 5 bases, and 9 bases had no gene match. Germline loops: CDR1 LGHDT, CDR2 YNNKEL (reference sequence). This CDR3 region has 16 residues.